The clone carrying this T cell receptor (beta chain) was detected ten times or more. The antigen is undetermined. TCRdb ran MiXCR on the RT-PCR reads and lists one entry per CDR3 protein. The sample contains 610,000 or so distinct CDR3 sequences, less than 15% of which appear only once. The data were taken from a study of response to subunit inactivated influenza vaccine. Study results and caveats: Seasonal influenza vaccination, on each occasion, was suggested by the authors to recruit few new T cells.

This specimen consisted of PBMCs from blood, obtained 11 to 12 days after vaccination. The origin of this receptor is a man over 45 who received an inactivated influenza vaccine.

CDR3 DNA sequence: TGTGCCACCGAAGGTTCCTACAATGAGCAGTTCTTC. Its protein is CATEGSYNEQFF. V gene TRBV28 combines with J gene TRBJ2-1; no reliable D call. Trimming took 10 bases from V and 1 from J, leaving 8 bases between them. The V gene's germline CDR1 is MDHEN and CDR2 SYDVKM. The CDR3 runs to 12 residues.